This paragraph reports one T cell receptor (beta chain). As yet, its antigen is unknown. Quantitative 5'-RACE with molecular barcodes produced the TCR beta libraries. TCRdb reprocessed the 5' RACE reads with MiXCR, giving one entry per CDR3 protein. Among 500,000 to 550,000 distinct CDR3 sequences listed, roughly 13% were seen once. The sample is drawn from a study of CD8 T cells in ankylosing spondylitis. The V and J ends lost 1 base and 1 base, in that order; junction bases with no gene match: 3. Germline V gene data show CDR1 as SGHRS and CDR2 as YFSETQ. The CDR3 runs to 15 residues. Study observations and caveats: Disease-linked clones bore a CD8+ phenotype, appearing relatively rarely in peripheral blood. In reactive arthritis synovial fluid and blood, some motif variants had been reported before. A motif of fewer than ten highly homologous TCR beta variants was seen as apparently characteristic of ankylosing spondylitis blood. The study looked at matched synovial fluid samples from ankylosing spondylitis patients. Disease-linked clones were reported to be significantly enriched there.

The chain has TRBV5-1 and TRBJ1-1; 8 positions match TRBD1. This clonotype was obtained from a male donor with ankylosing spondylitis. Sequenced sample: blood, either unsorted or a sorted T cell fraction (not recorded which). Here the CDR3 reads CASSLLQGANTEAFF. The CDR3, as DNA: TGCGCCAGCAGCTTGCTTCAGGGGGCGAACACTGAAGCTTTCTTT.